This section outlines one T cell receptor (beta chain) sequence together with its context. Its antigen remains unidentified. This entry comes from a study of T cell responses to AZD1222 COVID-19 vaccine. The CDR3 is 13 residues long. Trimming shortened V by 0 bases and J by 4 bases, and 5 bases separated the two germline ends. Germline V gene data show CDR1 as SGDLS and CDR2 as YYNGEE. Assay used: immunoSEQ multiplex PCR; TCRdb lists only in-frame clones, some missing. The profile covers 40,000 to 55,000 clones, with around nine tenths appearing a single time and approximately 1.2% taken by the ten largest. Pooled samples include second doses given at about 4 or 12 weeks. Findings and limits, study-wide: Vaccine-associated CD4 TCRs spanned spike, dominant at 160-218 and 743-854. Nearly half of unique spike-specific TCRs reportedly avoided B.1.351 and B.1.1.7 mutated regions.

The origin of this receptor is an adult who received the AZD1222 COVID-19 vaccine. The sequences come from peripheral blood, collected 28 days after the second AZD1222 dose. This chain uses TRBV9 with TRBJ2-1, with D uncertain. The chain's CDR3 is CASSVGQYNEQFF. CDR3 coding DNA: TGTGCCAGCAGCGTAGGGCAGTACAATGAGCAGTTCTTC.